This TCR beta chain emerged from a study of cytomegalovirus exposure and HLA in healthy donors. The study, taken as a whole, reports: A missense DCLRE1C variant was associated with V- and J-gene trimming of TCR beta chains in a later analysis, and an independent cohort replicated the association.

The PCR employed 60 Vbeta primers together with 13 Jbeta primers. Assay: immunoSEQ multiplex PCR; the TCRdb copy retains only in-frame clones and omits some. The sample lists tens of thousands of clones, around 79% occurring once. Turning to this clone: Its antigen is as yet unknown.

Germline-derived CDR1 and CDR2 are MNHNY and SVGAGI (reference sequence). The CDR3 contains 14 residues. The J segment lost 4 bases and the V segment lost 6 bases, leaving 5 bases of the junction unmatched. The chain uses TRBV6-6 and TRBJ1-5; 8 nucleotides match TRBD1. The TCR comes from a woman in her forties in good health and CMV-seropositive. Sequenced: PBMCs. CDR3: CASRDTGGNQPQHF. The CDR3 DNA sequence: TGTGCCAGCAGAGATACAGGGGGTAATCAGCCCCAGCATTTT.